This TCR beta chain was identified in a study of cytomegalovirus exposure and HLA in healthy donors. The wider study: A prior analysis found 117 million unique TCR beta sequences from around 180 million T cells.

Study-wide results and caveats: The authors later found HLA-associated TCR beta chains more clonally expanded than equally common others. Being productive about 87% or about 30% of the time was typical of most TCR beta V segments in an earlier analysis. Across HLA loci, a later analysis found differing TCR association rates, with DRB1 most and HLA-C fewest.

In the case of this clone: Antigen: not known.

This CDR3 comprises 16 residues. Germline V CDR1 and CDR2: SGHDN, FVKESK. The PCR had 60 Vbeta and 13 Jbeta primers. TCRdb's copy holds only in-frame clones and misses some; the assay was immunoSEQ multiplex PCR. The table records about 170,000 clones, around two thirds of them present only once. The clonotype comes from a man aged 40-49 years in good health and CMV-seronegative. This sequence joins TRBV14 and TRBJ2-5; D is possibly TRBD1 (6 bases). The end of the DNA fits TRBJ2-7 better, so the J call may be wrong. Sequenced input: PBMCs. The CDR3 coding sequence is TGTGCCAGCAGCCAAGAAGGACGAGGGGGAGACTACGAGCAGTACTTC. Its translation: CASSQEGRGGDYEQYF.